This T cell receptor (beta chain) was sequenced in a study of shared clonotypes between healthy human individuals. General study results and limits: The four-donor shared clonotypes exceeded non-shared clonotypes in generation probability, with non-shared ones scoring lower.

This clone was recorded only once. The antigen is undetermined. The germline V gene has CDR1 SGHKS and CDR2 YYEKEE (reference sequence). The CDR3 length is 15 residues. V lost 4 bases and J lost 3, with 16 bases in between. The data were produced by immunoSEQ multiplex PCR, yet TCRdb's version contains in-frame clones alone and is incomplete. The sample has more than 1.2 million clones, 98% to 99% seen once; the top ten hold about 0.34%. Sequenced input: naive CD4+ T cells sorted from blood. Subset here: CD45RA+ positively selected. This chain uses TRBV5-5 with TRBJ1-1, with unresolved D. The TCR was taken from a man aged 25 to 45 in good health. Here the CDR3 DNA reads TGTGCCAGCAGCCCTCGAATATTCCGGGACACTGAAGCTTTCTTT. This sequence encodes CASSPRIFRDTEAFF.